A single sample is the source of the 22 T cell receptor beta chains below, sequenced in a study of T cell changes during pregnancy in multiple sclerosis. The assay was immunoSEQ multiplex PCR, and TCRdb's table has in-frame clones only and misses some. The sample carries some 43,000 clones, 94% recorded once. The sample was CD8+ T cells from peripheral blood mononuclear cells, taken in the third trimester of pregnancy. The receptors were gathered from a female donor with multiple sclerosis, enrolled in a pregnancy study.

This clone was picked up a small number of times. DNA of the CDR3: TGTGCCAGCAGCCACGGGTGGTTAGCCGGGGAGCTGTTTTTT. Translated, it gives CASSHGWLAGELFF. This rearrangement joins TRBV11-2 to TRBJ2-2; D remains unclear. The germline V and J ends were trimmed by 5 bases and 6 bases, with 13 bases remaining between them. The CDR3 is 14 residues long. Germline CDR1 reads SGHAT; CDR2 reads FQNNGV. Full variable domain (outside the CDR3, taken from reference TRBV11-2 and TRBJ2-2): EAGVAQSPRYKIIEKRQSVAFWCNPISGHATLYWYQQILGQGPKLLIQFQNNGVVDDSQLPKDRFSAERLKGVDSTLKIQPAKLEDSAVYLCASSHGWLAGELFFGEGSRLTVL.

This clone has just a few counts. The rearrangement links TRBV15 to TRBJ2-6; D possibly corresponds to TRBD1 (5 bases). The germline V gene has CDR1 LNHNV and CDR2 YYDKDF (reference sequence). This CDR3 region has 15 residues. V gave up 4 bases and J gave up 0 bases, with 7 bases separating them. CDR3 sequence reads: CATSTDSSGANVLTF. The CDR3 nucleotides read TGTGCCACCAGCACCGACAGCTCTGGGGCCAACGTCCTGACTTTC.

CDR3 in DNA: TGTGCCAGCAGTTTATCTGGGGGGGGAGGCTCTGAAGCTTTCTTT. Protein sequence: CASSLSGGGGSEAFF. The chain carries TRBV27 and TRBJ1-1; possible D gene TRBD1, 5 bases. V shed 0 bases and J shed 6 bases, with 14 bases lying between them. This CDR3 has 15 amino acids. From germline, CDR1 is MNHEY and CDR2 SMNVEV (reference sequence).

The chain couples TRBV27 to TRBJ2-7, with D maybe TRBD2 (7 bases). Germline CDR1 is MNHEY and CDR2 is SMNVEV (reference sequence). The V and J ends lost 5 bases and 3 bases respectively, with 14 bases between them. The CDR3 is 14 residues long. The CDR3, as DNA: TGTGCCAGCAGTGTCGGGGGCGGGAGCTACGAGCAGTACTTC. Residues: CASSVGGGSYEQYF.

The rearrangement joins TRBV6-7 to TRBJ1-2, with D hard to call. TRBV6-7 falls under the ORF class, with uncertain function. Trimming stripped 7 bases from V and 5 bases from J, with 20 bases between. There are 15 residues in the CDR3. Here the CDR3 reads CASKTTSYTDYGYTF. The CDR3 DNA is TGTGCCAGCAAGACTACAAGCTACACCGATTATGGCTACACCTTC.

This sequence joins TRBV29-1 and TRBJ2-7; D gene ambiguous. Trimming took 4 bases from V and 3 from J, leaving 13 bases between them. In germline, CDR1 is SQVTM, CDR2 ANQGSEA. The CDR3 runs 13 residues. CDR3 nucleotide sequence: TGCAGCGTTGTCGAGCACCATAACTACGAGCAGTACTTC. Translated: CSVVEHHNYEQYF.

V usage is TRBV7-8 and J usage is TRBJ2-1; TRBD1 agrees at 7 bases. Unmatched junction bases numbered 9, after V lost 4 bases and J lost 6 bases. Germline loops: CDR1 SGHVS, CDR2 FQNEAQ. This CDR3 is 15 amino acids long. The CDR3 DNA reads TGTGCCAGCAGCTACCCACAGGGGCGGCTCAATGAGCAGTTCTTC. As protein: CASSYPQGRLNEQFF.

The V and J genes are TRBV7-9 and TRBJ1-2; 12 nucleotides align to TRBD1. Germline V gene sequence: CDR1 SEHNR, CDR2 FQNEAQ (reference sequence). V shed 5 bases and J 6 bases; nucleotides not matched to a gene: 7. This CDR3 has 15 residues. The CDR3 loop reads CASSPPGQGAHGYTF. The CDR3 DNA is TGTGCCAGCAGCCCTCCGGGACAGGGGGCACATGGCTACACCTTC.

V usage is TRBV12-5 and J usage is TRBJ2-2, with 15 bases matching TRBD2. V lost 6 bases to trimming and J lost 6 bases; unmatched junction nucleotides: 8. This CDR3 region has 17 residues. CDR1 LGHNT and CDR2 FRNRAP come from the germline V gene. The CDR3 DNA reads TGTGCTAGTGGACAGGGACTAGCGGGAGGTGTGGCCGGGGAGCTGTTTTTT. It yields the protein CASGQGLAGGVAGELFF. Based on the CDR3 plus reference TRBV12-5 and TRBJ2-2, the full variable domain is DARVTQTPRHKVTEMGQEVTMRCQPILGHNTVFWYRQTMMQGLELLAYFRNRAPLDDSGMPKDRFSAEMPDATLATLKIQPSEPRDSAVYFCASGQGLAGGVAGELFFGEGSRLTVL.

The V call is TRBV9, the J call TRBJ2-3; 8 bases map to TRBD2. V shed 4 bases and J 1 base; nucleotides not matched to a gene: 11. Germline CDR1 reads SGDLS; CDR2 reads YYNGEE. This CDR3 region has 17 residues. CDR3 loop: CASSTQTSERGTDTQYF. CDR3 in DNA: TGTGCCAGCAGCACGCAGACTAGCGAGAGGGGCACAGATACGCAGTATTTT.

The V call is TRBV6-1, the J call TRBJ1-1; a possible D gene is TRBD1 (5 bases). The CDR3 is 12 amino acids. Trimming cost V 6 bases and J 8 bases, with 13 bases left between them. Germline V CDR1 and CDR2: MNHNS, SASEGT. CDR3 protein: CASSLKGSEAFF. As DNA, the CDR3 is TGTGCCAGCAGCTTAAAGGGGTCAGAAGCTTTCTTT.

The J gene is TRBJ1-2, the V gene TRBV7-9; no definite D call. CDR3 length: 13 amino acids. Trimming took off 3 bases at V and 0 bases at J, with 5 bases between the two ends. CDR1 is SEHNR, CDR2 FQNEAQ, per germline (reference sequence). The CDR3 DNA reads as TGTGCCAGCAGCTTGCCAGCTAACTATGGCTACACCTTC. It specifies CASSLPANYGYTF.

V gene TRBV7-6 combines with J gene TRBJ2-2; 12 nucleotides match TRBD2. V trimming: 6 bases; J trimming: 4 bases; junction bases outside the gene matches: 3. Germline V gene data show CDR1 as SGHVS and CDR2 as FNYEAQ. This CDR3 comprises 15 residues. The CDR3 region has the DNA TGTGCCAGCAGGGTGACTAGCGGGGGCACCGGGGAGCTGTTTTTT. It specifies CASRVTSGGTGELFF.

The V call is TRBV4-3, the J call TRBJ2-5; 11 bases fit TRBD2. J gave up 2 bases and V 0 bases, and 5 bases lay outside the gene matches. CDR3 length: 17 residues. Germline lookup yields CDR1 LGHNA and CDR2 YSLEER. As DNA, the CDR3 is TGCGCCAGCAGCCAAGATGGGACTAGCGGATCTCAAGAGACCCAGTACTTC. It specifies CASSQDGTSGSQETQYF.

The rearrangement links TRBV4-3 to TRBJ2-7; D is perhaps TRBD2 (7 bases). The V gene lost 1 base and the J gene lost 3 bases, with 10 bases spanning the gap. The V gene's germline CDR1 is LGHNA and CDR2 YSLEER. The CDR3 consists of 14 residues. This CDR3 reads CASSQARGGYEQYF. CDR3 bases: TGCGCCAGCAGCCAAGCAAGGGGGGGCTACGAGCAGTACTTC.

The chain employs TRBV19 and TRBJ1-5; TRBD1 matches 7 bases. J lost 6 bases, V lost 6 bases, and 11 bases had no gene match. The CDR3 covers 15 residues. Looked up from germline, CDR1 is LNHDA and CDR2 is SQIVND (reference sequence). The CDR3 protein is CASSGGGGGGQPQHF. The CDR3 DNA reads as TGTGCCAGTAGCGGGGGGGGAGGGGGCGGTCAGCCCCAGCATTTT.

The CDR3 loop is CASPGNYGYTF. The CDR3 DNA is TGTGCCAGCCCCGGGAACTATGGCTACACCTTC. This sequence joins TRBV2 and TRBJ1-2; D is uncertain. The V gene's germline CDR1 is SNHLY and CDR2 FYNNEI. The V and J ends lost 8 bases and 2 bases respectively, with 6 bases between them. This CDR3 is 11 amino acids long.

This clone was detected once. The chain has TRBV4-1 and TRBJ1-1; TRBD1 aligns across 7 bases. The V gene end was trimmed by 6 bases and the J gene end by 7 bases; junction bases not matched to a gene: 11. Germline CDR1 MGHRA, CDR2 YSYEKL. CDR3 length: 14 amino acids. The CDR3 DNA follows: TGCGCCAGCAGGCCGACGACAGGGTCCGGTGAAGCTTTCTTT. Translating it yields CASRPTTGSGEAFF.

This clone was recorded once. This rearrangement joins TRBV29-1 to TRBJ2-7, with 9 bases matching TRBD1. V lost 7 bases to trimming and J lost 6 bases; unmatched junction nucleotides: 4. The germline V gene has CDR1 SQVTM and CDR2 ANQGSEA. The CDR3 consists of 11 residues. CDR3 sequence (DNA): TGCAGCGCCTGGGACAGGGTCGAGCAGTACTTC. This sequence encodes CSAWDRVEQYF.

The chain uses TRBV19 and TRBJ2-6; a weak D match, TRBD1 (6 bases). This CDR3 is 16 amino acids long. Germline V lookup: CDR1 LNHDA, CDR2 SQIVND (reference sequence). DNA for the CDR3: TGTGCGAGCACAATCACAGGGTTCTCTGGGGCCAACGTCCTGACTTTC. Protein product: CASTITGFSGANVLTF.

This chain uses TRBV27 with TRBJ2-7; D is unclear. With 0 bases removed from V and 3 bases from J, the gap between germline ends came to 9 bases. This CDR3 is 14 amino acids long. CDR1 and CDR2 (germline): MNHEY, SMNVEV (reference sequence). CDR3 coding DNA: TGTGCCAGCAGTTTATCCAGGTATAGCTACGAGCAGTACTTC. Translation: CASSLSRYSYEQYF.

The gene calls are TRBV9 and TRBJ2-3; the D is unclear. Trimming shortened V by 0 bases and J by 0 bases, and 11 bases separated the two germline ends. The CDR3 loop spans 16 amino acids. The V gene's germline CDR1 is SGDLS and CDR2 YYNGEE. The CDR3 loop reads CASSVGSEWSTDTQYF. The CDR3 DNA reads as TGTGCCAGCAGCGTAGGGTCGGAGTGGAGCACAGATACGCAGTATTTT.